A selection of T cell receptor beta chains follows, all from one sample in a study of blood T cells in healthy people across ages. TCRdb re-analysed the 5' RACE reads in MiXCR, keeping a single row per CDR3 protein. The sample carries around 1,900,000 distinct CDR3 sequences, about 39% recorded once. Sequenced material: blood. Every receptor here comes from a human donor in good health. The CDR3 runs from the conserved cysteine through the conserved F or W. A D gene is named only where the DNA matches it firmly. Only some rows state a clone size, as once, few, many or a class for expanded clones.

cdr3_aa cdr3_nt clone_size v_call d_call j_call
CSARDRGQGAHNEQFF TGCAGTGCTAGAGATCGTGGACAGGGGGCGCACAATGAGCAGTTCTTC NA TRBV20-1 TRBD1 TRBJ2-1
CASSPGQSADTQYF TGCGCCAGCAGCCCGGGACAGTCGGCAGATACGCAGTATTTT NA TRBV5-1 TRBD1 TRBJ2-3
CASSGRVADTQYF TGTGCCAGCAGTGGGAGAGTAGCAGATACGCAGTATTTT NA TRBV6-1 NA TRBJ2-3
CATSRDGGFTDTQYF TGTGCCACCAGCAGAGATGGGGGCTTCACAGATACGCAGTATTTT few TRBV15 NA TRBJ2-3
CAWSVLGTGGWERGYTF TGTGCCTGGAGTGTACTCGGGACTGGGGGCTGGGAAAGGGGCTACACCTTC NA TRBV30 NA TRBJ1-2
CASSPSFSSNQPQHF TGTGCCAGCAGTCCATCTTTCAGCAGCAATCAGCCCCAGCATTTT few TRBV11-2 NA TRBJ1-5
CASSLGQGAIAEQFF TGTGCCAGCAGCCTTGGACAGGGGGCAATTGCTGAGCAGTTCTTC few TRBV3-1 TRBD1 TRBJ2-1
CASSLGPSATDTQYF TGTGCCAGCAGCTTAGGACCCTCGGCCACAGATACGCAGTATTTT NA TRBV11-3 NA TRBJ2-3
CASSVSPTKRKLFF TGTGCCAGCAGTGTATCCCCAACGAAGCGAAAACTGTTTTTT NA TRBV6-2/TRBV6-3 NA TRBJ1-4
CASSLDETVEQYF TGTGCCAGCAGCTTAGATGAGACAGTCGAGCAGTACTTC NA TRBV7-9 NA TRBJ2-7
CASRGTGEGEQFF TGTGCCAGCAGGGGGACAGGGGAAGGTGAGCAGTTCTTC NA TRBV12-3/TRBV12-4 TRBD1 TRBJ2-1
CASSRGFAGANEQFF TGTGCCAGCAGCCGGGGGTTTGCGGGGGCCAATGAGCAGTTCTTC few TRBV11-3 NA TRBJ2-1
CASSSRLAGGRNEQFF TGTGCCAGCAGCTCTAGACTAGCGGGGGGGCGAAATGAGCAGTTCTTC NA TRBV7-8 TRBD2 TRBJ2-1
CASSLDSGGGQETQYF TGTGCCAGCAGCTTAGATTCCGGGGGGGGCCAAGAGACCCAGTACTTC NA TRBV11-2 TRBD2 TRBJ2-5
CASSLQVLHTDTQYF TGCGCCAGCAGCTTACAGGTGCTACACACAGATACGCAGTATTTT few TRBV5-1 NA TRBJ2-3
CASSPGRVAMEYF TGTGCCAGCAGCCCCGGGAGGGTCGCAATGGAGTATTTT few TRBV5-6 TRBD2 TRBJ2-3
CASSPLVAQTETQYF TGTGCCAGCAGCCCCCTGGTTGCCCAAACGGAGACCCAGTACTTC few TRBV7-6 NA TRBJ2-5
CASSYSSGIRGEQYF TGTGCCAGCAGTTACTCGTCCGGCATTCGGGGCGAGCAGTACTTC few TRBV6-2/TRBV6-3 NA TRBJ2-7
CASRPGTTETQYF TGTGCCAGCAGACCCGGGACTACCGAGACCCAGTACTTC NA TRBV12-3/TRBV12-4 TRBD2 TRBJ2-5
CSAPAMPSYEQYF TGCAGTGCACCTGCAATGCCTTCCTACGAGCAGTACTTC NA TRBV20-1 NA TRBJ2-7
CASSQGQVGGYTF TGTGCCAGCAGCCAAGGACAGGTGGGGGGCTACACCTTC few TRBV7-3 TRBD1 TRBJ1-2
CASSLGPIWSGANVLTF TGTGCCAGCAGCCTTGGCCCCATATGGTCTGGGGCCAACGTCCTGACTTTC NA TRBV5-4 NA TRBJ2-6
CASSSGGGANGEAFF TGCGCCAGCAGCTCCGGTGGGGGGGCGAACGGTGAAGCTTTCTTT NA TRBV5-1 NA TRBJ1-1
CASSEYMIGDNYGYTF TGCGCCAGCAGTGAATATATGATAGGGGACAACTATGGCTACACCTTC NA TRBV25-1 NA TRBJ1-2
CATKPRPGQEGRNEQFF TGTGCCACCAAGCCGAGGCCGGGACAGGAGGGAAGGAATGAGCAGTTCTTC NA TRBV6-1 TRBD1 TRBJ2-1
CASSQDSGGPFEQYF TGTGCCAGCAGCCAAGATAGCGGGGGACCTTTTGAGCAGTACTTC NA TRBV4-2 TRBD2 TRBJ2-7
CASSLLARRGQGIYGYTF TGTGCCAGCAGCTTATTGGCCCGGAGAGGACAGGGCATTTACGGCTACACCTTC few TRBV7-9 TRBD1 TRBJ1-2
CSASTQADSYEQYF TGCAGTGCTAGCACACAGGCTGACTCCTACGAGCAGTACTTC NA TRBV20-1 NA TRBJ2-7
CASCSSGFTDTQYF TGTGCCAGCTGTTCGTCGGGGTTCACAGATACGCAGTATTTT once TRBV12-3/TRBV12-4 NA TRBJ2-3
CASSSIAVTSTDTQYF TGTGCCAGCAGCTCTATAGCGGTAACTAGCACAGATACGCAGTATTTT NA TRBV7-9 NA TRBJ2-3
CAIREGGGAKTQYF TGTGCCATCAGGGAAGGGGGGGGGGCGAAGACCCAGTACTTC once TRBV10-3 NA TRBJ2-5
CSARVVGYEQYF TGCAGTGCTAGGGTGGTTGGCTACGAGCAGTACTTC few TRBV20-1 NA TRBJ2-7
CASSLVGLAGALYNEQFF TGTGCCAGCAGTTTAGTCGGACTAGCGGGGGCCCTCTACAATGAGCAGTTCTTC NA TRBV12-3/TRBV12-4 TRBD2 TRBJ2-1
CASSDRGQGQYTF TGTGCCAGCAGTGACCGGGGACAGGGGCAGTACACCTTC few TRBV25-1 TRBD1 TRBJ1-2
CASSRLGQGQQYF TGCGCCAGCAGCCGCCTAGGACAGGGACAGCAGTACTTC few TRBV5-1 TRBD1 TRBJ2-5
CASTPPRDSETQYF TGTGCCAGCACTCCCCCGCGAGACTCAGAGACCCAGTACTTC NA TRBV6-6 NA TRBJ2-5
CASRREGNEQYF TGTGCCAGCAGGAGGGAGGGGAACGAGCAGTACTTC few TRBV11-3 TRBD2 TRBJ2-7
CASLRGGLPKLAKNIQYF TGTGCCAGCCTACGAGGGGGCTTACCCAAGCTAGCCAAAAACATTCAGTACTTC few TRBV11-2 TRBD1 TRBJ2-4
CSARRGALRKDMQYF TGCAGTGCTAGACGGGGGGCTTTAAGAAAAGATATGCAGTATTTT NA TRBV20-1 NA TRBJ2-3
CASSTSGGGSDTQYF TGTGCCAGCAGCACTAGCGGGGGTGGGTCCGATACGCAGTATTTT NA TRBV7-2 TRBD2 TRBJ2-3
CASSPWGTMNTEAFF TGTGCCAGCAGTCCGTGGGGTACTATGAACACTGAAGCTTTCTTT few TRBV6-2/TRBV6-3 NA TRBJ1-1
CSVVGVLAGGPGLPYNEQFF TGCAGCGTTGTCGGGGTACTAGCGGGGGGTCCGGGCCTCCCCTACAATGAGCAGTTCTTC NA TRBV29-1 TRBD2 TRBJ2-1
CASIRAGGGYTEAFF TGTGCCAGCATTCGGGCAGGGGGAGGTTATACTGAAGCTTTCTTT few TRBV7-2 TRBD1 TRBJ1-1
CSVEDRTLDEQYF TGCAGCGTTGAAGATCGTACCCTCGACGAGCAGTACTTC few TRBV29-1 NA TRBJ2-7
CASSTRPTDTQYF TGTGCCAGCAGCACAAGACCTACAGATACGCAGTATTTT few TRBV7-3 NA TRBJ2-3
CASKAETEQYF TGTGCCAGCAAGGCGGAGACCGAGCAGTACTTC NA TRBV2 NA TRBJ2-7
CAIRAGQYTYEQYF TGTGCCATCAGGGCAGGACAGTATACCTACGAGCAGTACTTC NA TRBV10-3 NA TRBJ2-7
CSALTGLDTQYF TGCAGTGCCTTAACCGGGCTAGATACGCAGTATTTT NA TRBV20-1 NA TRBJ2-3
CASSQIRGRDTGELFF TGTGCCAGCAGTCAGATAAGGGGGCGCGACACCGGGGAGCTGTTTTTT NA TRBV2 TRBD1 TRBJ2-2